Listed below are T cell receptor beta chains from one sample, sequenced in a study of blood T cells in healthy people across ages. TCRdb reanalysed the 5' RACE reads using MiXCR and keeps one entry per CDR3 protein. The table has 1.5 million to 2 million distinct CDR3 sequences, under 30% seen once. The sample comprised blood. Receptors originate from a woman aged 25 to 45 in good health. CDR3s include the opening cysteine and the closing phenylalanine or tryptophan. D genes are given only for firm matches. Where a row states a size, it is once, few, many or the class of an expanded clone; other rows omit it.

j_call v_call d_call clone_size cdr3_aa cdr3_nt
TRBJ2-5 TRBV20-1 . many CSARSFAGLEETQYF TGCAGTGCTAGGTCTTTCGCGGGATTGGAAGAGACCCAGTACTTC
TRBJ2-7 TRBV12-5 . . CASGLGILPGTPYEQYF TGTGCTAGTGGTTTGGGAATCCTCCCGGGAACCCCCTACGAGCAGTACTTC
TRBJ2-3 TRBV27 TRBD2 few CASSFHRAGGPPDTQYF TGTGCCAGCAGTTTTCACAGAGCGGGAGGGCCGCCAGATACGCAGTATTTT
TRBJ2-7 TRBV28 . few CASSPAPQTQGSEQYF TGTGCCAGCAGTCCTGCCCCCCAGACGCAGGGGTCCGAGCAGTACTTC
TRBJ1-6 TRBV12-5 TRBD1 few CASGPARDRGSPLHF TGTGCTAGTGGTCCAGCCCGGGACAGGGGCTCACCCCTCCACTTT
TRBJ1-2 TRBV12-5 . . CASGRSGYTF TGTGCTAGTGGTAGAAGTGGCTACACCTTC
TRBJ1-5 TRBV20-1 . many CSARVGGNQPQHF TGCAGTGCTAGAGTTGGGGGCAATCAGCCCCAGCATTTT
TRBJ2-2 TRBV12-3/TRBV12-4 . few CASGPRLITGELFF TGTGCCAGCGGACCTAGGTTGATCACCGGGGAGCTGTTTTTT
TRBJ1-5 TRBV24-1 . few CATSDLGGGLSNQPQHF TGTGCCACCAGTGATTTAGGGGGAGGCTTGAGCAATCAGCCCCAGCATTTT
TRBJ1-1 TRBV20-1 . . CSARGWGEATEAFF TGCAGTGCTAGAGGATGGGGGGAGGCCACTGAAGCTTTCTTT
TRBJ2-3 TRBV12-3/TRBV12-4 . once CANSFRADRVSTDTQYF TGTGCCAACAGTTTTCGGGCGGATAGGGTCAGCACAGATACGCAGTATTTT
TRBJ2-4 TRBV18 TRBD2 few CASSPSLAGGRDIQYF TGTGCCAGCTCACCAAGTCTAGCGGGAGGTCGGGACATTCAGTACTTC
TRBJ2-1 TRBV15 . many CATSRGGGRRSYNEQFF TGTGCCACCAGCAGAGGAGGGGGACGGAGGAGCTACAATGAGCAGTTCTTC
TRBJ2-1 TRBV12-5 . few CASGSGPSSYNEQFF TGTGCTAGTGGTTCGGGCCCCTCCTCCTACAATGAGCAGTTCTTC
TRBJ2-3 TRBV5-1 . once CASSLDPGGTDMQYF TGCGCCAGCAGCTTGGATCCGGGGGGCACAGATATGCAGTATTTT
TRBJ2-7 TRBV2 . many CASSGQLEQYF TGTGCCAGCAGTGGGCAGCTGGAGCAGTACTTC
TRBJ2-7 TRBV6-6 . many CASSYQIGGYEQYF TGTGCCAGCAGCTACCAGATAGGGGGATACGAGCAGTACTTC
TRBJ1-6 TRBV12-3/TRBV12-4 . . CVSSRTGSPLHF TGTGTCAGCAGCCGAACAGGTTCACCCCTCCACTTT
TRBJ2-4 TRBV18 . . CASSLREEFRVNEQYF TGTGCCAGCTCACTTAGAGAGGAATTTCGGGTCAATGAGCAGTACTTC
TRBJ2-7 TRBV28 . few CATGDRAYEQYF TGTGCCACCGGAGACAGAGCCTACGAGCAGTACTTC
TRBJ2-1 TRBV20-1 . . CSARDNSGNSYNEQFF TGCAGTGCTAGAGACAATAGCGGAAACTCCTACAATGAGCAGTTCTTC
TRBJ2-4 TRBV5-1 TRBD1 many CASSLTPGQGAAKNIQYF TGCGCCAGCAGCTTGACACCGGGACAGGGGGCAGCCAAAAACATTCAGTACTTC
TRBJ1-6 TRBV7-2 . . CASSLAYRLPLHF TGTGCCAGCAGCTTAGCCTACCGGTTGCCCCTCCACTTT
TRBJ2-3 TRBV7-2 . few CASSPILRAVGPDTQYF TGTGCCAGCAGCCCGATCCTCCGGGCCGTCGGTCCAGATACGCAGTATTTT
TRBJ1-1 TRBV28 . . CASRVEQAQNTEAFF TGTGCCAGCAGAGTTGAACAGGCCCAGAACACTGAAGCTTTCTTT
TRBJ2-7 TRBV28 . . CASSSPGVPYEQYF TGTGCCAGCAGTTCCCCAGGGGTCCCCTACGAGCAGTACTTC
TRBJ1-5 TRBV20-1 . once CSASSTFNRPQHF TGTAGTGCTAGTTCGACCTTTAATCGGCCCCAGCATTTT
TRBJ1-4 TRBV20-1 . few CSAERGQKLFF TGCAGTGCGGAAAGAGGGCAAAAACTGTTTTTT
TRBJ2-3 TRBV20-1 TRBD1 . CSAGKTGRRTQYF TGCAGTGCGGGCAAGACAGGGCGCAGGACGCAGTATTTT
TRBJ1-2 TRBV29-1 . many CSVDLGATYGYTF TGCAGCGTTGATCTAGGGGCCACCTATGGCTACACCTTC
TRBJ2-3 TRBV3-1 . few CASSHGAANTQYF TGTGCCAGCAGCCACGGAGCGGCCAATACGCAGTATTTT
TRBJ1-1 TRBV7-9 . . CASSVGRRVTEAFF TGTGCCAGCAGCGTTGGACGGCGGGTCACTGAAGCTTTCTTT
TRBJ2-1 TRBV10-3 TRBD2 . CAISSGGADEQFF TGTGCCATCAGTAGCGGGGGGGCCGATGAGCAGTTCTTC
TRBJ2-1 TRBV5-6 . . CASSLAGTLTPEFF TGTGCCAGCAGCTTGGCCGGAACGCTCACCCCGGAGTTCTTC
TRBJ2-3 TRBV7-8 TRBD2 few CASSGGSQRSISTQYF TGTGCCAGCAGCGGCGGGAGTCAGCGGTCCATATCTACGCAGTATTTT
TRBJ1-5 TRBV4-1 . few CASSQNTGDNQPQHF TGCGCCAGCAGCCAGAATACGGGGGACAATCAGCCCCAGCATTTT
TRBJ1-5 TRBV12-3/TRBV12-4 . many CASSPGLNQPQHF TGTGCCAGCAGTCCAGGACTCAATCAGCCCCAGCATTTT
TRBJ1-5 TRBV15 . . CATSRDRSTGIRNQPQHF TGTGCCACCAGCAGAGATAGGTCCACAGGGATTCGCAATCAGCCCCAGCATTTT
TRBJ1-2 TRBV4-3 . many CASSQDRQINYGYTF TGCGCCAGCAGCCAAGATCGGCAGATTAACTATGGCTACACCTTC
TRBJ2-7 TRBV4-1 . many CASSQDASYEQYF TGCGCCAGCAGCCAAGACGCCTCCTACGAGCAGTACTTC
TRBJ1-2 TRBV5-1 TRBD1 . CASSLSLQGVDYDYTF TGCGCCAGCAGCTTGTCCCTCCAGGGGGTCGACTATGACTACACCTTC
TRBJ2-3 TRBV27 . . CASSFVSAVVQYF TGTGCCAGCAGTTTTGTGTCAGCGGTTGTTCAGTATTTT
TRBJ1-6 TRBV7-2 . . CASSLAWGGDSPLHF TGTGCCAGCAGCTTAGCGTGGGGGGGCGACTCACCCCTCCACTTT
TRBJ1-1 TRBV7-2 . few CASRIQYTEAFF TGTGCCAGCAGGATACAGTACACTGAAGCTTTCTTT
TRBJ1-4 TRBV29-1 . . CSAQSNREKLFF TGCAGCGCACAGAGCAACAGGGAAAAACTGTTTTTT
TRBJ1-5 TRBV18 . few CASSPGPESNQPQHF TGTGCCAGCTCACCGGGGCCCGAAAGCAATCAGCCCCAGCATTTT
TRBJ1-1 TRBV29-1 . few CSVTQVNTEAFF TGCAGCGTTACGCAGGTCAACACTGAAGCTTTCTTT
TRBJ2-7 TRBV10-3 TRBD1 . CAIRVGQEIYEQYF TGTGCCATCAGGGTGGGACAGGAGATCTACGAGCAGTACTTC
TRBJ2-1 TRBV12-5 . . CASGLAFREQFF TGTGCTAGTGGTTTGGCCTTCCGTGAGCAGTTCTTC
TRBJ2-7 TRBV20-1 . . CSAISGWGTSYEQYF TGCAGTGCTATAAGTGGGTGGGGGACCTCCTACGAGCAGTACTTC
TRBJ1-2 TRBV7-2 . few CASKPGYGYTF TGTGCCAGCAAACCAGGCTATGGCTACACCTTC
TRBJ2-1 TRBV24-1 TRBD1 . CATSNRDRAVGEQVF TGTGCCACCAGTAACCGGGACAGGGCGGTCGGTGAGCAGGTCTTC
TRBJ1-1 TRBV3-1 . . CASSHEGRGAPNTEAFF TGTGCCAGCAGCCATGAGGGACGGGGGGCCCCGAACACTGAAGCTTTCTTT
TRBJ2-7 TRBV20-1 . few CSARRSGAGAHGEQYF TGCAGTGCTAGAAGGTCGGGGGCCGGGGCCCACGGCGAGCAGTACTTC
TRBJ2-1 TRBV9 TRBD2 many CASSVTVRAGDHHNEQFF TGTGCCAGCAGCGTAACGGTTCGAGCGGGAGACCACCACAATGAGCAGTTCTTC
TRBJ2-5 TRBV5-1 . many CASSEGQVGKETQYF TGCGCCAGCAGCGAAGGACAAGTCGGAAAAGAGACCCAGTACTTC
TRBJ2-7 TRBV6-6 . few CASSHSGVEYEQYF TGTGCCAGCAGTCACTCAGGGGTAGAGTACGAGCAGTACTTC
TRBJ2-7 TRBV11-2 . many CASTRDQSYEQYF TGTGCCAGCACCCGTGACCAATCCTACGAGCAGTACTTC
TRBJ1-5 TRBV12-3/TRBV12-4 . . CASSLINKDQPQHF TGTGCCAGCAGTTTAATCAACAAGGATCAGCCCCAGCATTTT
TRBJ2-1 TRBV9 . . CASSNRGAYNEQFF TGTGCCAGCTCGAACCGCGGGGCTTACAATGAGCAGTTCTTC